Each of the 18 T cell receptor beta chains below was sequenced from the same sample in a study of shared clonotypes between healthy human individuals (dated by TCRdb to the early 2020s). CD8 naive samples were CD45RO-negative cells positively selected for CCR7, giving a CD45RA+CCR7+ population that excluded TemRA cells. The library was prepared using the immunoSEQ multiplex PCR assay. TCRdb obtained this table from immuneACCESS and retained in-frame rearrangements with V and J assigned. These tables miss some clones; where compared with another copy, unresolved V genes account for less than half of the shortfall, and the remainder is unexplained. The sample table shows 630,000 or so clones, and nearly 98% are seen once. Clones ranked in the top ten supply less than 0.35% of the sample. Sequenced input: naive CD8+ T cells sorted from blood. The sample's cell subset or site label is to be understood as: CD45RA+CCR7+. The source of these receptors is a man younger than 40 in good health.

The rearrangement joins TRBV6-5 to TRBJ2-7; D ambiguous. The CDR3 totals 14 residues. Germline V lookup: CDR1 MNHEY, CDR2 SVGAGI. V was clipped by 6 bases and J by 0 bases, with 12 bases between them. The CDR3, as DNA: TGTGCCAGCAGCCAAGTAGACGGCTCCTACGAGCAGTACTTC. This translates into CASSQVDGSYEQYF.

The J gene is TRBJ2-1, the V gene TRBV7-8; 9 bases are shared with TRBD2. V lost 1 base, J lost 9 bases, and 7 bases stayed unmatched. The CDR3 totals 15 residues. CDR1 and CDR2 from the germline V gene are SGHVS and FQNEAQ. CDR3: CASSLEAGGPTEQFF. The CDR3 DNA reads as TGTGCCAGCAGCTTAGAGGCGGGAGGGCCTACTGAGCAGTTCTTC.

The chain uses TRBV2 and TRBJ2-1, with D perhaps matching TRBD2 (5 bases). Germline CDR1 and CDR2: SNHLY and FYNNEI. CDR3 length: 12 amino acids. With 7 bases removed from V and 7 bases from J, the gap between germline ends came to 11 bases. The CDR3 spells CASIRGPNEQFF. In nucleotides, the CDR3 is TGTGCCAGCATCCGAGGGCCTAATGAGCAGTTCTTC.

This chain links TRBV19 with TRBJ1-1; D gene uncertain. The CDR3 covers 14 residues. V shed 3 bases and J shed 7 bases, with 15 bases lying between them. Germline loops: CDR1 LNHDA, CDR2 SQIVND (reference sequence). The CDR3 nucleotides are TGTGCCAGTAGTATTACTAGTTCCGCGAATGAAGCTTTCTTT. Amino acids: CASSITSSANEAFF.

This chain links TRBV15 with TRBJ1-1; D remains ambiguous. V lost 1 base, J lost 2 bases, and 17 bases lay in between. The CDR3 has 17 residues. Per germline, CDR1 LNHNV and CDR2 YYDKDF (reference sequence). CDR3 amino acids: CATSRVKGSVGNTEAFF. Written as DNA, the CDR3 is TGTGCCACCAGCAGAGTGAAGGGTTCTGTGGGCAACACTGAAGCTTTCTTT.

V gene TRBV4-3 combines with J gene TRBJ2-7, with 9 bases lining up with TRBD1. After removal of 3 bases from V and 3 bases from J, the junction contained 6 bases not matched to a gene. Germline loops: CDR1 LGHNA, CDR2 YSLEER. This CDR3 has 15 amino acids. CDR3 bases: TGCGCCAGCAGCCAGGAGGGGGGACAGGGCTACGAGCAGTACTTC. This encodes CASSQEGGQGYEQYF.

The rearrangement joins TRBV5-4 to TRBJ2-3; 9 positions agree with TRBD1. CDR1 is SGHNT and CDR2 is YYREEE in the germline V gene (reference sequence). V dropped 5 bases and J dropped 2; count of bases not matched to a gene: 12. The CDR3 contains 17 residues. This CDR3 is CASRAGTGNPSTDTQYF. For the CDR3, the DNA is TGTGCCAGCAGAGCCGGGACAGGGAATCCCTCCACAGATACGCAGTATTTT.

Note on this clone: The identical CDR3 is also encoded by other nucleotide sequences in the sample. J is TRBJ1-3 and V is TRBV28, with 7 nucleotides matching TRBD1. Germline V gene sequence: CDR1 MDHEN, CDR2 SYDVKM. The V segment lost 1 base and the J segment 0 bases; nucleotides outside the gene matches: 3. CDR3 length: 16 amino acids. The CDR3 spells CASSLYGDSSGNTIYF. Here the CDR3 DNA reads TGTGCCAGCAGTTTATATGGGGACAGCTCTGGAAACACCATATATTTT.

The rearrangement uses TRBV5-5 and TRBJ1-1, with 7 bases fitting TRBD1. Germline loops: CDR1 SGHKS, CDR2 YYEKEE (reference sequence). V was pared by 4 bases and J by 1 base, with 4 bases of the junction left unmatched. There are 14 residues in the CDR3. The CDR3 region has the DNA TGTGCCAGCAGCGGGGACAGAAGGAACACTGAAGCTTTCTTT. Translated, it gives CASSGDRRNTEAFF.

This clone was found once. V is TRBV2 and J is TRBJ2-1; 10 bases line up with TRBD2. J gave up 0 bases and V 7 bases, and 6 bases lay outside the gene matches. Germline V lookup: CDR1 SNHLY, CDR2 FYNNEI. The CDR3 runs 16 residues. The CDR3 loop reads CASKSSGSGSYNEQFF. CDR3 DNA: TGTGCCAGCAAGTCTAGCGGGAGTGGCTCCTACAATGAGCAGTTCTTC.

The genes are TRBV7-3 and TRBJ2-1; 9 positions match TRBD2. The CDR3 is 14 residues long. The V segment lost 3 bases and the J segment 9 bases; nucleotides outside the gene matches: 6. CDR1 is SGHTA, CDR2 FQGTGA, per germline. The CDR3 nucleotides are TGTGCCAGCAGCTTGAGCGGGAGGACGGCTGAGCAGTTCTTC. Protein: CASSLSGRTAEQFF. Full variable domain (missing parts from reference TRBV7-3 and TRBJ2-1): GAGVSQTPSNKVTEKGKYVELRCDPISGHTALYWYRQSLGQGPEFLIYFQGTGAADDSGLPNDRFFAVRPEGSVSTLKIQRTERGDSAVYLCASSLSGRTAEQFFGPGTRLTVL.

This sequence joins TRBV11-2 and TRBJ2-7; D may be TRBD2 (5 bases). Germline values: CDR1 SGHAT, CDR2 FQNNGV. Between the trimmed V and J ends, which lost 3 bases and 2 bases, there was a span of 8 bases. This CDR3 contains 13 residues. This CDR3 reads CASSFSRAYEQYF. CDR3 sequence (DNA): TGTGCCAGCAGCTTTTCGCGGGCCTACGAGCAGTACTTC.

The chain carries TRBV18 and TRBJ2-3; the D gene could be TRBD1 or TRBD2 (6 bases each). V was trimmed by 2 bases and J by 4 bases, leaving 13 bases between them. Looked up from germline, CDR1 is KGHSH and CDR2 is LQKENI. The length of the CDR3 is 15 residues. CDR3 amino acids: CASSPVGGIADTQYF. The CDR3 nucleotides read TGTGCCAGCTCACCAGTGGGGGGCATAGCAGATACGCAGTATTTT.

In the case of this clone: The same CDR3 arises from other DNA sequences in this sample as well. The chain is built from TRBV7-9 and TRBJ2-1; D may be TRBD1 (5 bases). Per germline, CDR1 SEHNR and CDR2 FQNEAQ (reference sequence). V lost 1 base and J lost 9, with 7 bases in between. This CDR3 is 12 amino acids long. The CDR3 nucleotides are TGTGCCAGCAGCTTAGGAAGGGGTGAGCAGTTCTTC. Translated: CASSLGRGEQFF.

The CDR3 here is CASSFRASNQPQHF. Here the CDR3 DNA reads TGTGCCAGCAGCTTCCGCGCTAGCAATCAGCCCCAGCATTTT. The rearrangement links TRBV11-2 to TRBJ1-5; D gene uncertain. The V end was cut by 3 bases, the J end by 0 bases, with 6 bases between. CDR1 SGHAT and CDR2 FQNNGV come from the germline V gene. This CDR3 is 14 amino acids long.

The rearrangement uses TRBV7-9 and TRBJ2-1, with TRBD2 as a possible D gene (6 bases). Germline V gene sequence: CDR1 SEHNR, CDR2 FQNEAQ (reference sequence). V was cut by 5 bases and J by 5 bases, with 16 bases left in between. This CDR3 has 15 residues. Written as DNA, the CDR3 is TGTGCCAGCAGCGGAGGGCAGGGCATCAACAATGAGCAGTTCTTC. It translates to CASSGGQGINNEQFF.

This chain connects TRBV7-9 to TRBJ1-4, with D unresolved. CDR1 and CDR2 (germline): SEHNR, FQNEAQ (reference sequence). The CDR3 is made up of 15 amino acids. Trimming removed 2 bases at V and 6 bases at J, with 13 bases between. The CDR3 is CASSLSGRIDEKLFF. The DNA of the CDR3 is TGTGCCAGCAGCTTATCGGGCAGGATCGATGAAAAACTGTTTTTT.

The CDR3 reads CASSLDFGNQPQHF. The CDR3 region has the DNA TGTGCCAGCAGCTTAGATTTTGGCAATCAGCCCCAGCATTTT. This chain links TRBV7-2 with TRBJ1-5; the D is unclear. Germline V gene sequence: CDR1 SGHTA, CDR2 FQGNSA. This CDR3 has 14 amino acids. Between the trimmed V and J ends, which lost 1 base and 2 bases, there was a span of 6 bases.